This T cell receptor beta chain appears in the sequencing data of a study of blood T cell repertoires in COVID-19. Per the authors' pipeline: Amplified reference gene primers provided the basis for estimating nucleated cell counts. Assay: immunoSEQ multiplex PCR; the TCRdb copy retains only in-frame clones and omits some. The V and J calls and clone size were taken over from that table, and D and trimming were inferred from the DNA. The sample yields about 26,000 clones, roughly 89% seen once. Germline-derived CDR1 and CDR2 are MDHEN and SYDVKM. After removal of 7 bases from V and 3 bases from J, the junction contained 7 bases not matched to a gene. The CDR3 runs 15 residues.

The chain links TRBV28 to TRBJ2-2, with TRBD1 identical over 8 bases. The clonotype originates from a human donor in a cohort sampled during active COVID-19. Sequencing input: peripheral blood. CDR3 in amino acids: CASISGQGHTGELFF. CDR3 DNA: TGTGCCAGCATCTCTGGACAGGGCCACACCGGGGAGCTGTTTTTT.